This T cell receptor beta chain was captured by sequencing in a study of response to subunit inactivated influenza vaccine. This clonotype has only a few counts. What it recognizes is unknown. Overall study results and limits: Each seasonal flu vaccination may recruit only limited new T cells, authors suggested.

From the RT-PCR reads, TCRdb called clonotypes with MiXCR, one entry per CDR3 protein. The table records around 790,000 distinct CDR3 sequences, approximately 22% of them present only once. The source is a man between 45 and 60 years old who received an inactivated influenza vaccine. Source: PBMCs from blood, taken around 5 days after vaccination.

The CDR3 reads CASTESPGLNLYNEQFF. The CDR3 bases are TGTGCCAGCACAGAATCGCCGGGTCTTAACCTGTACAATGAGCAGTTCTTC. The chain couples TRBV14 to TRBJ2-1; D gene ambiguous. The ends were cut back, 7 bases at V and 4 bases at J, with 23 bases in the middle. CDR1 and CDR2 (germline): SGHDN, FVKESK. The CDR3 totals 17 residues.